This T cell receptor beta chain was found in a study of monozygotic twins with inflammatory bowel disease. About this clonotype: What it recognizes is unknown.

TCRdb reanalyzed the 5' RACE reads and collapses them to one entry per CDR3 protein, without DNA. The sample table includes 400,000 or so distinct CDR3 sequences. Study conclusions and caveats: Patients with IBD had less TCRbeta diversity (inverse Simpson) than their healthy co-twins.

CDR1 and CDR2 from the germline V gene are SGHVS and FQNEAQ. The CDR3 totals 17 residues. The V gene is TRBV7-8, the J gene TRBJ2-1. Sequencing input: blood. This TCR was sampled from a human donor with ulcerative colitis or Crohn's disease, or a healthy co-twin of an affected twin (not recorded which). CDR3 in amino acids: CASSFSSMMTVYNEQFF.